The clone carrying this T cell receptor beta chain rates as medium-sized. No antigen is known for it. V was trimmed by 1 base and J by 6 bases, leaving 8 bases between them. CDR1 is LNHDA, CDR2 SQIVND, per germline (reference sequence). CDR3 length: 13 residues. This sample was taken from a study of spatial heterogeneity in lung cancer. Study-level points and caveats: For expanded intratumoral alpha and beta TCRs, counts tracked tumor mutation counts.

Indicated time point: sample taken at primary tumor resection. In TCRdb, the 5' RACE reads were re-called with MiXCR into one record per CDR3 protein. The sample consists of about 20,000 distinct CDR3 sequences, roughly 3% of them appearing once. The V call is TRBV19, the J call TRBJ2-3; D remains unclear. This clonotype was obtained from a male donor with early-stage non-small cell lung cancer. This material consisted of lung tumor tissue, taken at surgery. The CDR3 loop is CASSIGPADTQYF. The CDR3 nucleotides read TGTGCCAGTAGTATAGGTCCCGCGGATACGCAGTATTTT.